This T cell receptor (beta chain) stems from a study of T cell changes during pregnancy in multiple sclerosis. The data were produced by immunoSEQ multiplex PCR, yet TCRdb's version contains in-frame clones alone and is incomplete. The table lists tens of thousands of clones, around 90% of them singletons. Per germline, CDR1 SGHRS and CDR2 YFSETQ. CDR3 length: 15 amino acids. Trimming left V 1 base short and J 5 bases short, with 13 bases between. The chain is built from TRBV5-1 and TRBJ2-1; D ambiguous. The sample consisted of CD4+ T cells from peripheral blood mononuclear cells, taken before pregnancy. This sequence was found in a female donor with multiple sclerosis, enrolled in a pregnancy study. This chain's CDR3 is CASSLSGQINNEQFF. In DNA, the CDR3 is TGCGCCAGCAGCTTGTCTGGGCAAATCAACAATGAGCAGTTCTTC.